This T cell receptor beta chain was retrieved from a study of molecular identifiers for immune sequencing clone quantification. As previously described, bulk TCR libraries were made using listed TCR primers. Each CDR3 protein is one row after TCRdb ran MiXCR on the PCR reads. Of around 480,000 distinct CDR3 sequences listed, roughly 24% are singletons. The sample holds a few counts of this clonotype. V shed 6 bases and J 3 bases; nucleotides not matched to a gene: 5. Germline CDR1 MNHNS, CDR2 SASEGT. This CDR3 is built from 13 residues. Sequencing was carried out using naive CD8+ T cells from blood, with Jurkat cell RNA spiked in. Described subset: FACS-sorted CD8+CD4-CCR7+CD45RA+ naive T cells. The origin of this receptor is a human donor in good health. Some libraries in this study had Jurkat cell RNA spiked in. The chain has TRBV6-1 and TRBJ2-7; 7 bases are shared with TRBD1. In DNA form, the CDR3 reads TGTGCCAGCAGACACCGACAGGGCTACGAGCAGTACTTC. This encodes CASRHRQGYEQYF.